This TCR beta chain stems from a study of tumor-infiltrating lymphocytes in primary liver carcinoma. At the level of the study: Productive TCRbeta read yields ran from roughly 3.9 to 6.8 million per sample and were similar between tissues.

This CDR3 comprises 15 residues. Germline values: CDR1 ENHRY, CDR2 SYGVKD. Researchers generated TCR beta cDNA from approximately 500 ng of total RNA, relying on a constant-region primer. Each TCR beta library was derived from three nested multiplex PCR rounds that employed slightly modified ARM-PCR. A C-beta reverse primer and TRBV1-TRBV30 forward primers served in each of the first two PCR rounds, at 9 to 11 cycles apiece. TCRdb passed the multiplex PCR reads through MiXCR, listing each CDR3 protein once. The sample carries about 21,000 distinct CDR3 sequences, over 75% recorded once. To note about this clonotype: At one boundary the junction diverges from the germline segment, which might be a read error.

Scientists recovered RNA and DNA together from approximately 20-30 mg of unsorted bulk tissue. Patients had primary liver carcinoma treated by surgical resection. The sample consisted of liver tumor tissue from sampling region 1. As to subset: tumor region T1, superior pole. This TCR was recovered from a woman younger than 45 with primary liver carcinoma and hepatitis B virus infection. This chain uses TRBV10-3 with TRBJ2-5, with D uncertain. The CDR3 sequence: CSISESATRQETQYF. The CDR3 nucleotides are TGTTCCATCAGTGAGTCTGCTACCAGACAAGAGACGCAGTACTTC.